Below, 23 T cell receptor beta chains from the same sample are listed, as sequenced in a study of cytomegalovirus exposure and HLA in healthy donors. 13 Jbeta primers and 60 Vbeta primers were used for the PCR. The method was immunoSEQ multiplex PCR; TCRdb's version includes in-frame clones alone and lacks a portion of them. This sample has some 130,000 clones, with 8.5% to 10% found just once. The sample taken for sequencing was PBMCs. The receptors shown here come from a man aged 50 or older in good health and CMV-seronegative.

The chain couples TRBV2 to TRBJ2-2, with D possibly TRBD1 on 6 matching bases. In germline, CDR1 is SNHLY, CDR2 FYNNEI. The CDR3 is made up of 15 amino acids. Trimming shortened V by 7 bases and J by 7 bases, and 19 bases separated the two germline ends. The CDR3 DNA reads TGTGCCAGCACCGGACAGCGCCCGAGTAACGGGGAGCTGTTTTTT. The encoded protein is CASTGQRPSNGELFF.

This clone came up a few times. The DNA of the CDR3 is TGCAGCGTTGTGACAGGGTCCTACGAGCAGTACTTC. Encoded protein: CSVVTGSYEQYF. This chain joins TRBV29-1 and TRBJ2-5, with 7 bases lining up with TRBD1. The DNA end is a closer match to TRBJ2-7, so the J assignment may be wrong. Looked up from germline, CDR1 is SQVTM and CDR2 is ANQGSEA. The CDR3 loop spans 12 amino acids.

This clone is a singleton in its sample. The V and J genes are TRBV5-1 and TRBJ2-7; 7 bases match TRBD2. The CDR3 contains 14 residues. V trimming: 4 bases; J trimming: 2 bases; junction bases outside the gene matches: 6. Germline lookup yields CDR1 SGHRS and CDR2 YFSETQ. The CDR3 loop is CASSVSSGTYEQYF. The CDR3 DNA sequence: TGCGCCAGCAGCGTCTCTAGCGGAACCTACGAGCAGTACTTC.

In this sample, this clone turned up a few times. V gene TRBV5-1 combines with J gene TRBJ2-1; the match to TRBD1 covers 10 bases. The length of the CDR3 is 14 residues. Looked up from germline, CDR1 is SGHRS and CDR2 is YFSETQ. Germline trimming cut 4 bases from V and 5 bases from J; bases unmatched to any gene: 3. The CDR3 loop reads CASSPGTGDNEQFF. For the CDR3, the DNA is TGCGCCAGCAGCCCCGGGACAGGGGACAATGAGCAGTTCTTC.

This clone was picked up a small number of times. This chain uses TRBV5-4 with TRBJ1-1; 7 bases agree with TRBD1. CDR1 is SGHNT, CDR2 YYREEE, per germline (reference sequence). The CDR3 is made up of 14 amino acids. J was trimmed by 7 bases and V by 0 bases; bases with no gene match: 6. The CDR3 loop reads CASSLVQDRSEAFF. The CDR3 DNA reads TGTGCCAGCAGCTTGGTCCAGGACAGGAGTGAAGCTTTCTTT.

CDR3 sequence: CASSLSGTADTQYF. The CDR3, as DNA: TGTGCCAGCAGCTTAAGCGGGACGGCAGATACGCAGTATTTT. The V gene is TRBV7-3, the J gene TRBJ2-3, with D possibly being TRBD2 (6 bases). This CDR3 is built from 14 residues. Germline values: CDR1 SGHTA, CDR2 FQGTGA. Trimming took off 1 base at V and 4 bases at J, with 9 bases between the two ends. The whole variable domain, filled in from reference TRBV7-3 and TRBJ2-3, reads GAGVSQTPSNKVTEKGKYVELRCDPISGHTALYWYRQSLGQGPEFLIYFQGTGAADDSGLPNDRFFAVRPEGSVSTLKIQRTERGDSAVYLCASSLSGTADTQYFGPGTRLTVL.

This clone was counted a few times. V usage is TRBV19 and J usage is TRBJ1-2; D is possibly TRBD1 (5 bases). Germline V gives CDR1 LNHDA, CDR2 SQIVND (reference sequence). Trimming took 3 bases from V and 2 from J, leaving 10 bases between them. The CDR3 runs to 14 residues. The DNA of the CDR3 is TGTGCCAGTAGTATGGGGGGATCAAACTATGGCTACACCTTC. Encoded protein: CASSMGGSNYGYTF. The whole variable domain, remainder taken from reference TRBV19 and TRBJ1-2, is DGGITQSPKYLFRKEGQNVTLSCEQNLNHDAMYWYRQDPGQGLRLIYYSQIVNDFQKGDIAEGYSVSREKKESFPLTVTSAQKNPTAFYLCASSMGGSNYGYTFGSGTRLTVV.

The chain combines TRBV28 with TRBJ2-7; 8 bases fit TRBD1. Germline V gene sequence: CDR1 MDHEN, CDR2 SYDVKM. The V segment lost 5 bases and the J segment 2 bases; nucleotides outside the gene matches: 11. The CDR3 extends over 16 amino acids. This CDR3 reads CASSHSDRVYAYEQYF. The DNA of the CDR3 is TGTGCCAGCAGTCACTCGGACAGGGTGTACGCCTACGAGCAGTACTTC.

This clone has just a few counts. The V and J genes are TRBV28 and TRBJ1-5; no reliable D call. The CDR3 spans 15 residues. Germline-derived CDR1 and CDR2 are MDHEN and SYDVKM. Trimming took 7 bases from V and 0 from J, leaving 13 bases between them. CDR3 loop: CASTSHKYSNQPQHF. The CDR3 bases are TGTGCCAGCACCTCCCACAAATATAGCAATCAGCCCCAGCATTTT.

The chain recombines TRBV18 with TRBJ1-1, with TRBD1 identical over 7 bases. V trimming: 8 bases; J trimming: 3 bases; junction bases outside the gene matches: 12. The CDR3 is 15 amino acids. CDR1 KGHSH and CDR2 LQKENI come from the germline V gene. The CDR3 is CASGGGASVDTEAFF. The CDR3 nucleotides read TGTGCCAGCGGAGGGGGCGCTTCCGTGGACACTGAAGCTTTCTTT.

This clone has just a few counts. The rearrangement uses TRBV19 and TRBJ2-6; D ambiguous. Between the trimmed V and J ends, which lost 6 bases and 0 bases, there was a span of 9 bases. Per the germline V gene, CDR1 is LNHDA and CDR2 is SQIVND (reference sequence). The CDR3 length is 15 residues. The CDR3 DNA is TGTGCCAGTAGGAGGTTAAACTCTGGGGCCAACGTCCTGACTTTC. This translates into CASRRLNSGANVLTF. The full variable domain, rest sourced from reference TRBV19 and TRBJ2-6, is DGGITQSPKYLFRKEGQNVTLSCEQNLNHDAMYWYRQDPGQGLRLIYYSQIVNDFQKGDIAEGYSVSREKKESFPLTVTSAQKNPTAFYLCASRRLNSGANVLTFGAGSRLTVL.

This chain connects TRBV20-1 to TRBJ2-5; D is uncertain. The J call may be faulty, since TRBJ2-7 better matches the DNA end. Per the germline V gene, CDR1 is DFQATT and CDR2 is SNEGSKA (reference sequence). This CDR3 has 10 residues. CDR3 region: CSGLSYEQYF. The CDR3 DNA follows: TGCAGTGGACTTTCCTACGAGCAGTACTTC.

This sequence joins TRBV6-5 and TRBJ2-2; D call uncertain. Germline V gene sequence: CDR1 MNHEY, CDR2 SVGAGI. V shed 0 bases and J shed 7 bases, with 12 bases lying between them. The CDR3 runs to 15 residues. CDR3 coding DNA: TGTGCCAGCAGTTACTCGTTCGCCTCTAGCGGGGAGCTGTTTTTT. Amino acid sequence: CASSYSFASSGELFF.

There are a few counts of this clone. The chain employs TRBV7-2 and TRBJ2-7, with 9 bases matching TRBD1. Looked up from germline, CDR1 is SGHTA and CDR2 is FQGNSA. The J segment lost 2 bases and the V segment lost 4 bases, leaving 6 bases of the junction unmatched. The CDR3 sequence is 15 residues long. CDR3 protein: CASSWDRASTYEQYF. CDR3 coding DNA: TGTGCCAGCAGCTGGGACAGGGCGTCTACCTACGAGCAGTACTTC.

This clone has just a few counts. The chain carries TRBV30 and TRBJ2-5; tentative D call: TRBD2 (7 bases). This CDR3 spans 14 amino acids. Germline loops: CDR1 GTSNPN, CDR2 SVGIG (reference sequence). Trimming stripped 0 bases from V and 4 bases from J, with 12 bases between. CDR3 region: CAWSVRGGTETQYF. The CDR3 DNA is TGTGCCTGGAGTGTAAGGGGGGGTACAGAGACCCAGTACTTC.

This clone was observed a handful of times. This chain links TRBV15 with TRBJ2-7; TRBD2 aligns across 14 bases. This CDR3 has 17 residues. Looked up from germline, CDR1 is LNHNV and CDR2 is YYDKDF (reference sequence). Trimming removed 0 bases from V and 6 bases from J; junction bases left unmatched: 7. CDR3 sequence reads: CATSRDLGTSGSSEQYF. CDR3 bases: TGTGCCACCAGCAGAGATTTGGGGACTAGCGGGAGTTCCGAGCAGTACTTC.

This clone was detected only a few times. The rearrangement links TRBV4-2 to TRBJ1-1; 9 bases align to TRBD1. This CDR3 region has 16 residues. V trimming: 4 bases; J trimming: 1 base; junction bases outside the gene matches: 7. Germline V gene data show CDR1 as LGHNA and CDR2 as YNFKEQ. In nucleotides, the CDR3 is TGTGCCAGCAGCCCGCCGACAGGGGGACCGAACACTGAAGCTTTCTTT. It translates to CASSPPTGGPNTEAFF.

The V call is TRBV28, the J call TRBJ1-2; no firm D call. With 3 bases removed from V and 7 bases from J, the gap between germline ends came to 12 bases. Germline V gene data show CDR1 as MDHEN and CDR2 as SYDVKM. The CDR3 is made up of 13 amino acids. Here the CDR3 DNA reads TGTGCCAGCAGTTTGATACGGGGAAGTGGCTACACCTTC. Its protein product is CASSLIRGSGYTF.

The J gene is TRBJ1-3, the V gene TRBV28, with no clear D. CDR1 and CDR2 from the germline V gene are MDHEN and SYDVKM. This CDR3 contains 18 residues. Trimming cost V 2 bases and J 0 bases, with 17 bases left between them. The CDR3 protein is CASSLGPSGGRSGNTIYF. The CDR3 DNA reads TGTGCCAGCAGTTTAGGCCCCTCGGGAGGCCGCTCTGGAAACACCATATATTTT.

J is TRBJ2-7 and V is TRBV5-1; no clear D. V was clipped by 4 bases and J by 2 bases, with 7 bases between them. CDR1 is SGHRS, CDR2 YFSETQ, per germline. The CDR3 extends over 12 amino acids. The CDR3 DNA follows: TGCGCCAGCAGCCCCCCCACCTACGAGCAGTACTTC. Protein product: CASSPPTYEQYF. Drawing the rest from reference TRBV5-1 and TRBJ2-7, the complete variable domain is KAGVTQTPRYLIKTRGQQVTLSCSPISGHRSVSWYQQTPGQGLQFLFEYFSETQRNKGNFPGRFSGRQFSNSRSEMNVSTLELGDSALYLCASSPPTYEQYFGPGTRLTVT.

This chain connects TRBV6-1 to TRBJ2-2, with 7 nucleotides matching TRBD1. V trimming: 4 bases; J trimming: 3 bases; junction bases outside the gene matches: 8. CDR3 length equals 16 residues. Germline values: CDR1 MNHNS, CDR2 SASEGT. The CDR3 is CASSAKTGFDTGELFF. In DNA form, the CDR3 reads TGTGCCAGCAGTGCGAAGACAGGGTTCGACACCGGGGAGCTGTTTTTT.

CDR3 bases: TGTGCCAGCAGCTTAGCGGAAAGGACTAGCGGTGCAGATACGCAGTATTTT. Translated, it gives CASSLAERTSGADTQYF. The rearrangement links TRBV7-2 to TRBJ2-3; TRBD2 aligns across 10 bases. The germline CDR1 and CDR2 sequences are SGHTA and FQGNSA. This CDR3 is built from 17 residues. Trimming at V came to 0 bases and at J to 4 bases, leaving 7 bases not matched to a gene.

This clone was seen only a few times. CDR3 residues: CASSLTSGLIETQYF. The CDR3 DNA sequence: TGTGCCAGCAGTTTGACTAGCGGCCTTATAGAGACCCAGTACTTC. The chain uses TRBV27 and TRBJ2-5; the match to TRBD2 covers 9 bases. Germline V gives CDR1 MNHEY, CDR2 SMNVEV (reference sequence). Germline trimming cut 3 bases from V and 4 bases from J; bases unmatched to any gene: 6. The CDR3 consists of 15 residues.